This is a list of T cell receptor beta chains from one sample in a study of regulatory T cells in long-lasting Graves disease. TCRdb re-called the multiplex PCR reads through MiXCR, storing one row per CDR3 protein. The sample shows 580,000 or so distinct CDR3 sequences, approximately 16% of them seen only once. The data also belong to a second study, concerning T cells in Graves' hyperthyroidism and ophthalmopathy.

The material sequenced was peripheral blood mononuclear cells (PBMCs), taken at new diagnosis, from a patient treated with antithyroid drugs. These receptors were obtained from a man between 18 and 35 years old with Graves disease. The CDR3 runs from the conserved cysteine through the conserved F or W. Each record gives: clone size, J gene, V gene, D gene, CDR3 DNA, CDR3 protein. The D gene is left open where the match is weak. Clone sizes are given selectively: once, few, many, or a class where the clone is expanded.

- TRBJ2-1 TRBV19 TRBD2 TGTGCCAGTAGTATAGATCTGAGGCCTAGCGGGACCCACAATGAGCAGTTCTTC CASSIDLRPSGTHNEQFF
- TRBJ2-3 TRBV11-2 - TGTGCCAGCTCACCCCCCCGGGATCGGTCAGATACGCAGTATTTT CASSPPRDRSDTQYF
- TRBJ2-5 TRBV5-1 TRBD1 TGCGCCAGCAGCCGGAGGACAGGGGGCGTAGAGACCCAGTACTTC CASSRRTGGVETQYF
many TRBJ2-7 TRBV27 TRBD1 TGTGCCAGCAGAACAGGGGAATTCGGGCAGTACTTC CASRTGEFGQYF
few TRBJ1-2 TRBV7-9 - TGTGCCAGCAGCCCCGGCGTTTATGGCTACACCTTC CASSPGVYGYTF
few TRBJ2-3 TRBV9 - TGTGCCAGCAGCGTAGGTAGAAGTGGGGCAGATACGCAGTATTTT CASSVGRSGADTQYF
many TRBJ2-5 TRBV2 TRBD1 TGTGCCAGCAGGGAAGGACAGGTCAAGACCCAGTACTTC CASREGQVKTQYF
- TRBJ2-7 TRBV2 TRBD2 TGTGCCAGCAGTGAAAACCCGGGACTAGCATCCCCCGAGCAGTACTTC CASSENPGLASPEQYF
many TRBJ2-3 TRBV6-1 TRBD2 TGTGCCAGCAGCGCCGGGGGGGTCCCAGATACGCAGTATTTT CASSAGGVPDTQYF
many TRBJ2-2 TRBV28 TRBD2 TGTGCCAGCAGCCCCCAGCGGGGGCGACTAGCGGGAGTTAGCACCGGGGAGCTGTTTTTT CASSPQRGRLAGVSTGELFF
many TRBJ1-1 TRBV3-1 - TGTGCCAGCAGCCACATAGGGTGGGACACTGAAGCTTTCTTT CASSHIGWDTEAFF
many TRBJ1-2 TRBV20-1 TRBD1 TGCAGTGCTACCACCCCCCGGGACAGGCATGGCTACACCTTC CSATTPRDRHGYTF
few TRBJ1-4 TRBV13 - TGTGCCAGCAGCTTAGGTCCAACTAATGAAAAACTGTTTTTT CASSLGPTNEKLFF
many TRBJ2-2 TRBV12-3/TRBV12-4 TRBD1 TGTGCCAGCATCAGGGGGACGAACACCGGGGAGCTGTTTTTT CASIRGTNTGELFF
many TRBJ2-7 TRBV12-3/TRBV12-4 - TGTGCCAGCAGCCACGTACAACTAAGCTCCTACGAGCAGTACTTC CASSHVQLSSYEQYF
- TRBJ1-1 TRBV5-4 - TGTGCCAGCAGATCGACAGGTACTGAAGCTTTCTTT CASRSTGTEAFF
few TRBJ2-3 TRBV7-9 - TGTGCCAGCAGCTTATCTACCGGGGCAGATACGCAGTATTTT CASSLSTGADTQYF
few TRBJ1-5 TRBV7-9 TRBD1 TGTGCCAGCAGCCGGACAGGGGGCTTTCAGCCCCAGCATTTT CASSRTGGFQPQHF
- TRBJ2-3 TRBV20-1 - TGCAGTGCTAGAGCCCCAACAGGGTATACGCAGTATTTT CSARAPTGYTQYF
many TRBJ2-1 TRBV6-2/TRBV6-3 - TGTGCCAGCAGTGAAGGGTTTGGGACCGCCTACAATGAGCAGTTCTTC CASSEGFGTAYNEQFF
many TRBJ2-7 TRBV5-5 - TGTGCCAGCAGCTTGGGGGACCCGGACCAGAACGAGCAGTACTTC CASSLGDPDQNEQYF
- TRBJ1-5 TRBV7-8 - TGTGCCAGCAGCTGGACCGGGACAAGGGATCAGCCCCAGCATTTT CASSWTGTRDQPQHF
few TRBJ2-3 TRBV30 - TGTGCCTGGAGTCGCCCGGGACTTGGCACAGATACGCAGTATTTT CAWSRPGLGTDTQYF
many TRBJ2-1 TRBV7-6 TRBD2 TGTGCCAGCAGCTTAGGCCAGGGAACTAGCGGGAGTTGGTTCTTC CASSLGQGTSGSWFF
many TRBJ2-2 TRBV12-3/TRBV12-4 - TGTGCCAGCAGTTCAGGATCGATGAACACCGGGGAGCTGTTTTTT CASSSGSMNTGELFF